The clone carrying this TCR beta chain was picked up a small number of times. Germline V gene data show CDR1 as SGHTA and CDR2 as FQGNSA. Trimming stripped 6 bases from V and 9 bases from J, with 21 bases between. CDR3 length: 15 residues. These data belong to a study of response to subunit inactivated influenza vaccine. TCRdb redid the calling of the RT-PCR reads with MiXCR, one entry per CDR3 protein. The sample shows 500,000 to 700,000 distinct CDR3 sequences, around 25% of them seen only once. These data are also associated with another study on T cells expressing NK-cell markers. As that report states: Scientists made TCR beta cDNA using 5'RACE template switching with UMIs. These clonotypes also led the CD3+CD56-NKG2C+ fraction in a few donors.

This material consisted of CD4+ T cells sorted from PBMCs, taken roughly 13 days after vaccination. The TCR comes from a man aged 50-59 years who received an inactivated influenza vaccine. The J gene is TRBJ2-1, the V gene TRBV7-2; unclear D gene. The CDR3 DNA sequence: TGTGCCAGCAGTTCAACTCGTGCGCTAGGTCGTGAGCAGTTCTTC. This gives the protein CASSSTRALGREQFF.